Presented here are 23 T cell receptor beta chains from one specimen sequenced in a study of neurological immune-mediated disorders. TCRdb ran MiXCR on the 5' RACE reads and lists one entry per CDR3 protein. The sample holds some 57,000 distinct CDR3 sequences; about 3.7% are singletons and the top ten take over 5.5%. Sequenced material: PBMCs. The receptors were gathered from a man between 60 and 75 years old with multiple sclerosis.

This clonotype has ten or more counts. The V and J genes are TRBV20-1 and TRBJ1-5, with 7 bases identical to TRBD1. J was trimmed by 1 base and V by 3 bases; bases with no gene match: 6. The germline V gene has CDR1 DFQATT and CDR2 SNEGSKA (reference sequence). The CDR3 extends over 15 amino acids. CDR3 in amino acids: CSASEGALSNQPQHF. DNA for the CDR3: TGCAGTGCTAGCGAGGGGGCCTTGAGCAATCAGCCCCAGCATTTT.

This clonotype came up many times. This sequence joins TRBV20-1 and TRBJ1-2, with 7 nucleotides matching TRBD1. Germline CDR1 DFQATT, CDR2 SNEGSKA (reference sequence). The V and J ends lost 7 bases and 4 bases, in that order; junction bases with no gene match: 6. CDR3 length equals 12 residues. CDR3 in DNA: TGCAGTGTTGGACAGGAGGGCTATGGCTACACCTTC. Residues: CSVGQEGYGYTF.

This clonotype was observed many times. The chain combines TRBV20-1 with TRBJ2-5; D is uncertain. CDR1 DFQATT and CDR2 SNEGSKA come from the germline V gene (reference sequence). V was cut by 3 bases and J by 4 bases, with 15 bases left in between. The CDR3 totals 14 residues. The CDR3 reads CSASSLGKRETQYF. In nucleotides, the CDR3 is TGCAGTGCTAGCTCCCTGGGGAAACGAGAGACCCAGTACTTC.

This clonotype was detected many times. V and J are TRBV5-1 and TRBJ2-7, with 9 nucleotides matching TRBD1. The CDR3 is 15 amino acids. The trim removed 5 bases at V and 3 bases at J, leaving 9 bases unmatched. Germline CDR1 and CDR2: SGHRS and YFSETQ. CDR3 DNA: TGCGCCAGCAGGGAACCGGGACAGGGTGTCTACGAGCAGTACTTC. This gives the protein CASREPGQGVYEQYF.

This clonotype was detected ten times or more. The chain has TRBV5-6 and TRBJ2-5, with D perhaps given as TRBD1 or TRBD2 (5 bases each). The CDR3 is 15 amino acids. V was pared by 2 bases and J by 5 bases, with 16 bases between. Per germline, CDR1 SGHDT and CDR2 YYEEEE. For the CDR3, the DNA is TGTGCCAGCAGCTTTGTCCATTTGGGGGAGGAGACCCAGTACTTC. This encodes CASSFVHLGEETQYF.

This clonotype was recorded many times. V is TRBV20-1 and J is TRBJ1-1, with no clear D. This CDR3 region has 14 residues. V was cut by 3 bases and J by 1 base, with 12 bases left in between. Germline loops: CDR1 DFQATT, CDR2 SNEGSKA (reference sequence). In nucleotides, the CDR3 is TGCAGTGCTAGGAGGTGGGCCGAGAACACTGAAGCTTTCTTT. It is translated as CSARRWAENTEAFF.

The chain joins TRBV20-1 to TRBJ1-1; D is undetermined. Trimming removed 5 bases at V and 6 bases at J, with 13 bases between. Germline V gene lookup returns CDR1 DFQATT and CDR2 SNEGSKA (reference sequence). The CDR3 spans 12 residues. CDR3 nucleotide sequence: TGCAGTGCTCCGACGCCTGCTGCTGAAGCTTTCTTT. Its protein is CSAPTPAAEAFF.

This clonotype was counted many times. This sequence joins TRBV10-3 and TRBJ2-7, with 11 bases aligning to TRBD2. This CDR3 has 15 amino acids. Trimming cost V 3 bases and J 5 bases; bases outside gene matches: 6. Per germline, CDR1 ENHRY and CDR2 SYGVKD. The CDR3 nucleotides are TGTGCCATCAGTGACACTAGCGGGAGCCCCAACGAGCAGTACTTC. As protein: CAISDTSGSPNEQYF.

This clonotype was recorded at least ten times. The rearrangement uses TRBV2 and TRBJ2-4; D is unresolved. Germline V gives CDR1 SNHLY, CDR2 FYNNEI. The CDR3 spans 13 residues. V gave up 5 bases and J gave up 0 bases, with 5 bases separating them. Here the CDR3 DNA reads TGTGCCAGCAGTACAGTAGCCAAAAACATTCAGTACTTC. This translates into CASSTVAKNIQYF.

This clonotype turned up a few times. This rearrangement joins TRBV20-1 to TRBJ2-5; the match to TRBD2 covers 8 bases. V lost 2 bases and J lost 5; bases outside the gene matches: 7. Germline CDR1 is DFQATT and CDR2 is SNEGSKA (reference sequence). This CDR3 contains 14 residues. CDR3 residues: CSARLAGGRETQYF. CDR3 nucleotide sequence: TGCAGTGCTAGACTCGCGGGAGGAAGGGAGACCCAGTACTTC.

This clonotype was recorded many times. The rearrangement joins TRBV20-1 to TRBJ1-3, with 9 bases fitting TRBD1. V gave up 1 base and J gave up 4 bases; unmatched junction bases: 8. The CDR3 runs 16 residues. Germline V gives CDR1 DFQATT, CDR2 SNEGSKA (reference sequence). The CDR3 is CSARGPLDRGGNTIYF. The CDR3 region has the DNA TGCAGTGCTAGAGGGCCCCTGGACAGGGGAGGAAACACCATATATTTT.

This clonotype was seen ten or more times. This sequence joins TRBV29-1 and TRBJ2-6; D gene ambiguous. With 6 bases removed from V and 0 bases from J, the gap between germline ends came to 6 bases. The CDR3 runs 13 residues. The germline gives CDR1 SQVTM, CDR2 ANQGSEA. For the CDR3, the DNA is TGCAGCGTAGTGGACTCTGGGGCCAACGTCCTGACTTTC. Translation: CSVVDSGANVLTF.

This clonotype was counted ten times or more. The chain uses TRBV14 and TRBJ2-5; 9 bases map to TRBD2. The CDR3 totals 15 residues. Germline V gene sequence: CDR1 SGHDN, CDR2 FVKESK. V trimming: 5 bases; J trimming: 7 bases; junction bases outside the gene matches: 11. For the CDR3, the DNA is TGTGCCAGCAGCTCAATAGCGGGAGCCCGGGGGACCCAGTACTTC. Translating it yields CASSSIAGARGTQYF.

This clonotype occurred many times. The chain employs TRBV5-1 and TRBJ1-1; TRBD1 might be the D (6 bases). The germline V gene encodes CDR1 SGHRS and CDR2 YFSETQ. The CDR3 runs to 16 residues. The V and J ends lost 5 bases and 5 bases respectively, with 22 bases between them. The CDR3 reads CASSFYTQGGQTEAFF. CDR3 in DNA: TGCGCCAGCAGTTTTTACACACAGGGAGGTCAGACTGAAGCTTTCTTT.

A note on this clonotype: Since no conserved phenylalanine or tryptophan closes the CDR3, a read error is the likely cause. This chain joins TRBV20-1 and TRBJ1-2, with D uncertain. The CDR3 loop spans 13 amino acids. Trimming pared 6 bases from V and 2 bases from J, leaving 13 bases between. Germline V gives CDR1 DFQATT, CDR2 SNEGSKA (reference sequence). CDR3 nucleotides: TGCAGTGCCTTTAGAAATTCGAACTATGGCTACACCATC. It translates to CSAFRNSNYGYTI.

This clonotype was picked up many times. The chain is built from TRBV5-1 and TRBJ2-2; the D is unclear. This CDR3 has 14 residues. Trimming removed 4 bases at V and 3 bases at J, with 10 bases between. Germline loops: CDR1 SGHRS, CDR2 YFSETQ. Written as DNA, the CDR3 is TGCGCCAGCAGCCCTCAAGGCGACACCGGGGAGCTGTTTTTT. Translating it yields CASSPQGDTGELFF.

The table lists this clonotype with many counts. Here the CDR3 DNA reads TGCGCCAGCAGCCCCGGACAGGGGGCCCCTGAAGCTTTCTTT. Translation: CASSPGQGAPEAFF. The V gene is TRBV5-1, the J gene TRBJ1-1; 11 nucleotides agree with TRBD1. The CDR3 sequence is 14 residues long. The V gene end was trimmed by 4 bases and the J gene end by 6 bases; junction bases not matched to a gene: 5. Germline CDR1 is SGHRS and CDR2 is YFSETQ.

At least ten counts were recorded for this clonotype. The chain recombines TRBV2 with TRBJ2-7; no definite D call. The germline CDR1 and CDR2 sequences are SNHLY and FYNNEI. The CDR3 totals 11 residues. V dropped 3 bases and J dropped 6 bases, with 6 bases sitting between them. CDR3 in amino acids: CASSDEREQYF. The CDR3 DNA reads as TGTGCCAGCAGTGATGAGCGCGAGCAGTACTTC.

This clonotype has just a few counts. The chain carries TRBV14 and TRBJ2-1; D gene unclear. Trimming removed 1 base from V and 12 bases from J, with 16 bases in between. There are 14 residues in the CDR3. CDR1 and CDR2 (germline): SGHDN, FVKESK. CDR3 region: CASSQGSVAAGQFF. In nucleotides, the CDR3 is TGTGCCAGCAGCCAAGGGTCGGTTGCGGCAGGGCAGTTCTTC.

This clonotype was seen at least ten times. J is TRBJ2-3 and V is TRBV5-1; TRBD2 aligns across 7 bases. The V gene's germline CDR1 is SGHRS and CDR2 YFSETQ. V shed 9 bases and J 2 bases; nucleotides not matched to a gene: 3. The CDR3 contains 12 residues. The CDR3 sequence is CATRDYTDTQYF. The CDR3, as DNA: TGCGCCACCCGGGACTACACAGATACGCAGTATTTT.

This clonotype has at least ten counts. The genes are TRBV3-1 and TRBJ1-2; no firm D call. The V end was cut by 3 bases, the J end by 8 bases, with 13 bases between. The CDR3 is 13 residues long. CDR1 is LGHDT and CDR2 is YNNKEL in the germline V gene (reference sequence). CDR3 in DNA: TGTGCCAGCAGCCAGCGTGCGGGCTGGGGCTACACCTTC. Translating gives CASSQRAGWGYTF.

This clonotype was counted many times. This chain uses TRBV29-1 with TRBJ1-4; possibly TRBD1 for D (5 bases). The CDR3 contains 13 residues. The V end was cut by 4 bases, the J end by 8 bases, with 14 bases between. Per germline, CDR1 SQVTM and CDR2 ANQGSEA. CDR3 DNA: TGCAGCGTTGGGTTACAGGCGGGAGAAAAACTGTTTTTT. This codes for CSVGLQAGEKLFF.

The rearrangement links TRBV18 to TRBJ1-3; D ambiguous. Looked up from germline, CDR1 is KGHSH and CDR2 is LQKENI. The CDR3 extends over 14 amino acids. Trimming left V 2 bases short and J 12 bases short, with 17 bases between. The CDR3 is CASSPTTDGKNIYF. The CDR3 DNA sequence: TGTGCCAGCTCACCAACAACGGACGGAAAAAACATATATTTT. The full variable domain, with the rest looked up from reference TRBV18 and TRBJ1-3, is NAGVMQNPRHLVRRRGQEARLRCSPMKGHSHVYWYRQLPEEGLKFMVYLQKENIIDESGMPKERFSAEFPKEGPSILRIQQVVRGDSAAYFCASSPTTDGKNIYFGEGSWLTVV.